This T cell receptor beta chain was found in a study of control samples from healthy donors and cancer patients. Measured with immunoSEQ multiplex PCR; TCRdb has only the in-frame clones, and not every one. The sample shows 150,000 or so clones, roughly 94% of them seen only once. V was clipped by 2 bases and J by 2 bases, with 17 bases between them. The CDR3 is 17 amino acids. The V gene's germline CDR1 is LGHNA and CDR2 YSLEER. The gene calls are TRBV4-3 and TRBJ2-3; D might be TRBD1 (5 bases). Material for sequencing was blood. The clonotype comes from a man aged 40-55 years in good health. The chain's CDR3 is CASSQYSVWGSTDTQYF. The CDR3 DNA reads as TGCGCCAGCAGCCAATACTCCGTGTGGGGCTCCACAGATACGCAGTATTTT.